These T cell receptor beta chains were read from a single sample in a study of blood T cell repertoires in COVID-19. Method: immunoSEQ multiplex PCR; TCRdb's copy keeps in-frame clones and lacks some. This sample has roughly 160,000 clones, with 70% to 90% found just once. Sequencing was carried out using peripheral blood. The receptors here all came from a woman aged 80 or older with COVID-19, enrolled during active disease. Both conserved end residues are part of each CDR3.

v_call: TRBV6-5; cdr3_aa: CASSYRRVSGTDTQYF
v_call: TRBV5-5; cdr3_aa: CASSPMSGPSGYTF
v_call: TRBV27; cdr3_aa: CASSWLVGRNSYNSPLHF
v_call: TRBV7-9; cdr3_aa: CASSPTGGSGNTIYF
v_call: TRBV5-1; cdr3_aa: CASSLTGEGANVLTF
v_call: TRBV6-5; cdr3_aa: CASKVGGWGGYTF
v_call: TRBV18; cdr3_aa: CASSGQGKATNEKLFF
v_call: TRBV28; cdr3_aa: CASGNTKNTEAFF
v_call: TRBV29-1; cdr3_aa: CSVVPGSGRARSYEQYF
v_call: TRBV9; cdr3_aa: CASSVISGRAGITVHEQFF
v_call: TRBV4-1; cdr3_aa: CASSQVGRVGRGNQPQHF
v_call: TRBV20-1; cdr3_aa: CSAPRNTEAFF
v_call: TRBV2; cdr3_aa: CASSSGGGSSPLHF
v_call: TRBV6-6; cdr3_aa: CASSLNRGNQPQHF
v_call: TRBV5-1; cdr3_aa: CASRRELAGGTDEQYF
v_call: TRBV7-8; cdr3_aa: CASRYDRGPYNEQFF
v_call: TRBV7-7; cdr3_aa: CASSQRTGTESYEQYF
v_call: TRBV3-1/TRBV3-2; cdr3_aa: CASSPTGTMAGELFF
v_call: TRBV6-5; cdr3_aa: CASSYSTSGRPQYF
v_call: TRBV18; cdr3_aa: CASSPLYGEQFF
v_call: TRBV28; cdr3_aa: CASNPQGSGDTIYF
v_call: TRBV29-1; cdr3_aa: CSVDLGHSYEQYF
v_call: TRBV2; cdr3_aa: CASSAQGASGANVLTF
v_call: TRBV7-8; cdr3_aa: CASSSSRAGYGYTF
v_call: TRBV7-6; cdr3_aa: CASSLEEGAGYGYTF
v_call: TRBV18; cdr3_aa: CASSTGTGGREKLFF
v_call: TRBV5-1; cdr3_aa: CASSLGDSSQPQHF
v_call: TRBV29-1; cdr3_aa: CSVVRGQGREQYF
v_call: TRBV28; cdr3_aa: CASSGAGGSQPQHF
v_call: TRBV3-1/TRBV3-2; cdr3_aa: CASSQGGTVSTKNIQYF
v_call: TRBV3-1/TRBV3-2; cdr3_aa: CASRQNTGEKLFF
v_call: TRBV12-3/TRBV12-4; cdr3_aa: CASSLGGNTEAFF
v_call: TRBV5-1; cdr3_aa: CASSLEAGYTEAFF
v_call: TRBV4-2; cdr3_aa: CASSQDLRYTTNEKLFF
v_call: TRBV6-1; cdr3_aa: CASSEGGGAQPQHF
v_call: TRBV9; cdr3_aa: CASSIGQGVSPLHF
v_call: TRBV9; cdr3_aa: CASSVWANTEAFF
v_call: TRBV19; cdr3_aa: CASRTDAGGLGGYTF
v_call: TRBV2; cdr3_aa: CASSNQGLSPLHF
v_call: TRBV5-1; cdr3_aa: CASSLGGRSTDTQYF
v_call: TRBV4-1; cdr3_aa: CASSQSEWREQYF
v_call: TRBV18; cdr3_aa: CASSPDRVAGGLHF
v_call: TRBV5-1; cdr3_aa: CASSLSQGLEAFF
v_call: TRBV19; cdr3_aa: CASSLTGGTSQETQYF
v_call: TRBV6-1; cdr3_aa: CASSEGVSLPFYGYTF
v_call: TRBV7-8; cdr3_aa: CASSLDRVKGGWSTDTQYF
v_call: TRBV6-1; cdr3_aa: CASSERRHSPLHF
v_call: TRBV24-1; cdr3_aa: CATSDLRQGGGDYGYTF
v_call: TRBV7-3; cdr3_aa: CASSLGWGQYNEQFF
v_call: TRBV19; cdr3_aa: CASSIPEGASSQPQHF
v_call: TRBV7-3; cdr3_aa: CASSFSGSSYNEQFF
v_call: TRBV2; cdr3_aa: CASSGPSRLEAFF
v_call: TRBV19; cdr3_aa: CASSMVPVRGDGYTF
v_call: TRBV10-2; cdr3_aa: CASRSLGGQGSTGDEQYF
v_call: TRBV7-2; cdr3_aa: CASSLERGGETQYF